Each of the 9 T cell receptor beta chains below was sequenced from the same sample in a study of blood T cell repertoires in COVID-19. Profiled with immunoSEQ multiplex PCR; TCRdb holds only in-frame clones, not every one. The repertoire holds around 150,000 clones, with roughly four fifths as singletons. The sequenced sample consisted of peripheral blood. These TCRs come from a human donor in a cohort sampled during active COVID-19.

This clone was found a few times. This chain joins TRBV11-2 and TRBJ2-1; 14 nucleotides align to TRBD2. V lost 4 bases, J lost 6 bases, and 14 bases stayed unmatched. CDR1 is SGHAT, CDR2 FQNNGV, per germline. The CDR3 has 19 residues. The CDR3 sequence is CASSSLGLAGGSLGNEQFF. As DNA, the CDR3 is TGTGCCAGCAGCTCGCTTGGACTAGCGGGAGGTAGTCTGGGCAATGAGCAGTTCTTC.

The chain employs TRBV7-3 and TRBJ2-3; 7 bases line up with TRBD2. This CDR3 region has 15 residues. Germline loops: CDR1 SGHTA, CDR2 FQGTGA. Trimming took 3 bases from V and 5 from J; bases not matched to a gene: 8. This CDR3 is CASSFGGSSKDTQYF. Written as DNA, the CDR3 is TGTGCCAGCAGCTTTGGCGGGAGTTCGAAAGATACGCAGTATTTT.

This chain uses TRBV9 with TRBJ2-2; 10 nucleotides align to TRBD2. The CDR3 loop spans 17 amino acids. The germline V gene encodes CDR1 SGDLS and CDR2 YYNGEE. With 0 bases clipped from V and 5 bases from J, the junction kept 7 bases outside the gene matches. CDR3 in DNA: TGTGCCAGCAGCGTAGCGTCTAGCGGGAGAGGTACCGGGGAGCTGTTTTTT. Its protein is CASSVASSGRGTGELFF.

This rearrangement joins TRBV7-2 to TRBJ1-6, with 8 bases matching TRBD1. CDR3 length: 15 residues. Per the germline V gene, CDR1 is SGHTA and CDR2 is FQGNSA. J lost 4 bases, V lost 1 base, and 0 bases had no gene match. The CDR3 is CASSLGTGYNSPLHF. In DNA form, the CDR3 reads TGTGCCAGCAGCTTAGGGACAGGGTATAATTCACCCCTCCACTTT.

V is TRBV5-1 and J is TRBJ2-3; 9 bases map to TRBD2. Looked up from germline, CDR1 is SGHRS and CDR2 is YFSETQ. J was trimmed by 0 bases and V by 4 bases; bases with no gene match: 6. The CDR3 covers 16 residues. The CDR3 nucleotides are TGCGCCAGCAGCCCAGGCGGGGGGGGAAGCACAGATACGCAGTATTTT. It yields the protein CASSPGGGGSTDTQYF.

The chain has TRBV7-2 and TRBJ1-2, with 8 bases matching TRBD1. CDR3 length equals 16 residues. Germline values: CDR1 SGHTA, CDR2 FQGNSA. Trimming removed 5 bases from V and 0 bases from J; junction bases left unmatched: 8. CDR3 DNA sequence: TGTGCCAGCAGCGCTAGGGACAGGTCATCTAACTATGGCTACACCTTC. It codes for CASSARDRSSNYGYTF.

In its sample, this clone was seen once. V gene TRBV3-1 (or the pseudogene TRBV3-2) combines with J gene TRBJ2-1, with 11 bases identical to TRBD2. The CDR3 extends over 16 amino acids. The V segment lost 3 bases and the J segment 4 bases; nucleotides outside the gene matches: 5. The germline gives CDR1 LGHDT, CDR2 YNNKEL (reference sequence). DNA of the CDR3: TGTGCCAGCAGCCACACCGGGACTAGCGGATACAATGAGCAGTTCTTC. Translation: CASSHTGTSGYNEQFF.

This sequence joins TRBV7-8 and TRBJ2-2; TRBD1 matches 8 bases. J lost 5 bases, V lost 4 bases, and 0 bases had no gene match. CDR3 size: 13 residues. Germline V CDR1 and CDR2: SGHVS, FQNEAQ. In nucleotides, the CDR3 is TGTGCCAGCAGCTGGACAGGGACCGGGGAGCTGTTTTTT. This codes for CASSWTGTGELFF.

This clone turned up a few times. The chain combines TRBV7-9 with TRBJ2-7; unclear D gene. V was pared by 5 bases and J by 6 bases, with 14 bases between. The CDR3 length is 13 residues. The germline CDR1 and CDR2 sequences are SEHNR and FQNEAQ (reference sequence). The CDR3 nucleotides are TGTGCCAGCAGCCCTATACGAGAATCCGAGCAGTACTTC. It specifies CASSPIRESEQYF.